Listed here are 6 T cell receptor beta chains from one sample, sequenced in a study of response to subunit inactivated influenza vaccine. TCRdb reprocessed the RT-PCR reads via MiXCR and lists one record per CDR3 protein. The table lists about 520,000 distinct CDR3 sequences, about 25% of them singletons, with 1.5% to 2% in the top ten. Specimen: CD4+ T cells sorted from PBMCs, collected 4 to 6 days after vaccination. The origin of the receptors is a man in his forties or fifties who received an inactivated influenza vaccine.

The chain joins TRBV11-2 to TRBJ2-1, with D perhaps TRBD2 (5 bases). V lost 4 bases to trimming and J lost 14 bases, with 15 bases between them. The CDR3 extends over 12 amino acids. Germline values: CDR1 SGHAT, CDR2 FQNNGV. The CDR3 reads CASSWTAASKFF. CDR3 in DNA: TGTGCCAGCAGCTGGACTGCCGCTTCGAAGTTCTTC.

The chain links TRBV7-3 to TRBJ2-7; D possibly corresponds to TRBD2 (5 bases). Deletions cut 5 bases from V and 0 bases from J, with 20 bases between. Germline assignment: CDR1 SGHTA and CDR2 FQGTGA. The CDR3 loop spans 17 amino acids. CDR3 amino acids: CASSPHGGVLTSYEQYF. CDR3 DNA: TGTGCCAGCAGCCCCCACGGAGGAGTCCTTACCTCCTACGAGCAGTACTTC.

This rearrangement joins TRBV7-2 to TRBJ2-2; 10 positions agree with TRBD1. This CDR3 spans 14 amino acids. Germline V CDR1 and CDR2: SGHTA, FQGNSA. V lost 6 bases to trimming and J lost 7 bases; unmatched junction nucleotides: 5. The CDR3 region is CASRRQGAGGELFF. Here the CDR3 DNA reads TGTGCCAGCAGGCGACAGGGGGCAGGCGGGGAGCTGTTTTTT.

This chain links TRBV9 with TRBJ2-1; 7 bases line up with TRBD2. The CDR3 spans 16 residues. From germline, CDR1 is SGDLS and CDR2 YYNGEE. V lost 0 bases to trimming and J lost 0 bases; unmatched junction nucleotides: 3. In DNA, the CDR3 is TGTGCCAGCAGCGTAGGGCGGGGGAGCTCCTACAATGAGCAGTTCTTC. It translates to CASSVGRGSSYNEQFF.

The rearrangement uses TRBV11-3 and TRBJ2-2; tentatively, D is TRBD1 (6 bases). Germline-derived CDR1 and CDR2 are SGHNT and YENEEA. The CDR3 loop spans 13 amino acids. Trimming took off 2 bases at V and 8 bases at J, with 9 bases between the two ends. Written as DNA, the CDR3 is TGTGCCAGCAGCTTAAACGACAGGGGGGAGCTGTTTTTT. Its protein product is CASSLNDRGELFF.

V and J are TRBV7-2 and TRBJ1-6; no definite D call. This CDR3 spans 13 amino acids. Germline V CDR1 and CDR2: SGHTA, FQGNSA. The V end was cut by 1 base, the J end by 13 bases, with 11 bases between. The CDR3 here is CASSLGGRWPLHF. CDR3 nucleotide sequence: TGTGCCAGCAGCTTAGGCGGCCGGTGGCCCCTCCACTTT.